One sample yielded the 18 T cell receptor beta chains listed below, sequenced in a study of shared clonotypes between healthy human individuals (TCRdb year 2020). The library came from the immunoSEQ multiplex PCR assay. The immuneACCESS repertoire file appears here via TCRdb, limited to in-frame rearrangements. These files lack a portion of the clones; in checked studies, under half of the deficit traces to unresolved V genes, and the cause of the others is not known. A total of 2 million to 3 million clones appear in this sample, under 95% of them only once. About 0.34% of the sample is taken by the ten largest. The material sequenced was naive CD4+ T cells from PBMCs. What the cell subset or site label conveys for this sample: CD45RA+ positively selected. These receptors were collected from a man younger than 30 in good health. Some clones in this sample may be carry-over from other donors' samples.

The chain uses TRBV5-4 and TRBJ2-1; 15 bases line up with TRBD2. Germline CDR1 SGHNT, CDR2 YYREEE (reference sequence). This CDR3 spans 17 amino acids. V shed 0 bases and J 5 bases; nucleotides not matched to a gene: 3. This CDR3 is CASSLGGLAGGNNEQFF. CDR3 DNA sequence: TGTGCCAGCAGCTTGGGGGGACTAGCGGGAGGTAACAATGAGCAGTTCTTC.

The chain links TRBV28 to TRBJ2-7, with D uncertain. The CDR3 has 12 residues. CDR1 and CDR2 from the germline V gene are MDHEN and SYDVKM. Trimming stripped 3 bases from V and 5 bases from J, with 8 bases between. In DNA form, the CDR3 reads TGTGCCAGCAGTTTCCCCCCGGACGAGCAGTACTTC. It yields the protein CASSFPPDEQYF.

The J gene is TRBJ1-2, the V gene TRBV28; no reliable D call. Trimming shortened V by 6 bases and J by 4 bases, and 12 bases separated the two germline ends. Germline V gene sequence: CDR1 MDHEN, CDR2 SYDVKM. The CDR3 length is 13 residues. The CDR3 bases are TGTGCCAGCAGCCGCGGTTGGCTCTATGGCTACACCTTC. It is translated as CASSRGWLYGYTF.

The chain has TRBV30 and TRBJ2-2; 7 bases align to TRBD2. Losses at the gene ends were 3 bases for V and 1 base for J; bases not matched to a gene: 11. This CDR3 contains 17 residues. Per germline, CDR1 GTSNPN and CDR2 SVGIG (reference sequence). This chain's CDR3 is CAWRPLGVAGNTGELFF. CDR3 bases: TGTGCCTGGAGGCCCCTGGGGGTAGCGGGGAACACCGGGGAGCTGTTTTTT.

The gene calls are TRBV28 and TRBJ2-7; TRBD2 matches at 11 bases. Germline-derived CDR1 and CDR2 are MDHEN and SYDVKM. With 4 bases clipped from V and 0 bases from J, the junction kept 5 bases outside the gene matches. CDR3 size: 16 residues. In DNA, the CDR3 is TGTGCCAGCAGTTCCCTGGGACTAGCGGACTCCTACGAGCAGTACTTC. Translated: CASSSLGLADSYEQYF.

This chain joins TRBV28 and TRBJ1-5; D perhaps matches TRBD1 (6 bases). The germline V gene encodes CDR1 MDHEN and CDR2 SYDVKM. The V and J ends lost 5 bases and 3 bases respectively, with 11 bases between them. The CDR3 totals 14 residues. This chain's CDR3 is CASSTHRDNQPQHF. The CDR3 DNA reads TGTGCCAGCAGTACCCACAGGGACAATCAGCCCCAGCATTTT.

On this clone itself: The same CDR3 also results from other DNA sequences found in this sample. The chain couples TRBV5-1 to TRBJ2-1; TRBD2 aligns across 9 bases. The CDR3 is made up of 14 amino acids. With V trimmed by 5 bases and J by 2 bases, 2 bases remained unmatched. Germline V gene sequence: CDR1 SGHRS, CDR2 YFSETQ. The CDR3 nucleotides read TGCGCCAGCAGGCTAGCGGGAACCTACAATGAGCAGTTCTTC. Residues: CASRLAGTYNEQFF.

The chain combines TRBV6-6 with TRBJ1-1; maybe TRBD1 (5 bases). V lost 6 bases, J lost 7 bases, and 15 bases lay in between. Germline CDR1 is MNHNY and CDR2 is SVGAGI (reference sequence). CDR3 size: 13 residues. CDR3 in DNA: TGTGCCAGCAGCCCCGGGACCGATAATGAAGCTTTCTTT. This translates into CASSPGTDNEAFF.

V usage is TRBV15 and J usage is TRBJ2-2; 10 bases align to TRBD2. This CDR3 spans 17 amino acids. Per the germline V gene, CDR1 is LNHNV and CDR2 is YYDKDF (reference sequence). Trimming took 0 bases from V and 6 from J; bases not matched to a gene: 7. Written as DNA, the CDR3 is TGTGCCACCAGCAGAGAAGGGCCAGCGGGAGGGTCCGGGGAGCTGTTTTTT. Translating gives CATSREGPAGGSGELFF. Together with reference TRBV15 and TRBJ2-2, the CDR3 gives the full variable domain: DAMVIQNPRYQVTQFGKPVTLSCSQTLNHNVMYWYQQKSSQAPKLLFHYYDKDFNNEADTPDNFQSRRPNTSFCFLDIRSPGLGDTAMYLCATSREGPAGGSGELFFGEGSRLTVL.

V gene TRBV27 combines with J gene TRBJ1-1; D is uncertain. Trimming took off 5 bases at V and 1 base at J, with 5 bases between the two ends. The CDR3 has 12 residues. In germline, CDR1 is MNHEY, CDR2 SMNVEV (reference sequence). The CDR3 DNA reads TGTGCCAGCAGTGGGGAGAACACTGAAGCTTTCTTT. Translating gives CASSGENTEAFF.

CDR3 bases: TGTGCCATCAGTCGGTCCTCCTACGAGCAGTACTTC. It is translated as CAISRSSYEQYF. The rearrangement joins TRBV10-3 to TRBJ2-7; D gene ambiguous. The germline V and J ends were trimmed by 5 bases and 0 bases, with 5 bases remaining between them. CDR3 length: 12 amino acids. The germline V gene has CDR1 ENHRY and CDR2 SYGVKD.

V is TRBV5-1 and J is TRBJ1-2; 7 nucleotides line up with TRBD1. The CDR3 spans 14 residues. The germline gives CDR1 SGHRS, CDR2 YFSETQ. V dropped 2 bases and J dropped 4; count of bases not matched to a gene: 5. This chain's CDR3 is CASSFEGATYGYTF. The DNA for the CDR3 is TGCGCCAGCAGCTTTGAGGGGGCTACCTATGGCTACACCTTC.

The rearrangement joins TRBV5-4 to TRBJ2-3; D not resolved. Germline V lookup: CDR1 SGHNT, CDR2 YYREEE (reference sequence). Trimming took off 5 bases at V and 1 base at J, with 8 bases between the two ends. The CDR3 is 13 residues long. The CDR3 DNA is TGTGCCAGCAGGTACTGGGGCACAGATACGCAGTATTTT. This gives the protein CASRYWGTDTQYF.

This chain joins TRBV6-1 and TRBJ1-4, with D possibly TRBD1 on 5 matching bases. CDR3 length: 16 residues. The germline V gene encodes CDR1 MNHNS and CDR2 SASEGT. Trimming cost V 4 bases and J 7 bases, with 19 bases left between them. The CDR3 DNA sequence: TGTGCCAGCAGTGTCGGGACCGGGACTTCATCTGAAAAACTGTTTTTT. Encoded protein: CASSVGTGTSSEKLFF.

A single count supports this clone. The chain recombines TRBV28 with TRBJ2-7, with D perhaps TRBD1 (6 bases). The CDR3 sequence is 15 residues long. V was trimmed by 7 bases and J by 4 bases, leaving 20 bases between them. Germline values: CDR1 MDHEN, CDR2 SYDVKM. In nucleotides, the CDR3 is TGTGCCAGCACCTCTCCCTACACAGGGCCGTACGAGCAGTACTTC. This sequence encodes CASTSPYTGPYEQYF.

This CDR3 is CASMGSSYNEQFF. CDR3 in DNA: TGTGCCAGCATGGGTAGCTCCTACAATGAGCAGTTCTTC. The chain is built from TRBV6-1 and TRBJ2-1; D gene uncertain. The CDR3 has 13 amino acids. The V gene's germline CDR1 is MNHNS and CDR2 SASEGT. V dropped 7 bases and J dropped 0 bases, with 7 bases sitting between them.

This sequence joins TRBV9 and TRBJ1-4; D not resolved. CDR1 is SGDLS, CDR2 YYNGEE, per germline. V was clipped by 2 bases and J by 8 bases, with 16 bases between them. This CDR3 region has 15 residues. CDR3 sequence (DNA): TGTGCCAGCAGCGTGGGTCTTCCCTCGAAGGAAAAACTGTTTTTT. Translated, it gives CASSVGLPSKEKLFF.

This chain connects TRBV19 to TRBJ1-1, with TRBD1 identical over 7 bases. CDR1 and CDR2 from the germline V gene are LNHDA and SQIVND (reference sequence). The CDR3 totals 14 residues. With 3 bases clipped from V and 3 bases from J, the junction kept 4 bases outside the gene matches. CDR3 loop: CASSIQGVDTEAFF. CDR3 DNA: TGTGCCAGTAGTATTCAGGGGGTAGACACTGAAGCTTTCTTT.